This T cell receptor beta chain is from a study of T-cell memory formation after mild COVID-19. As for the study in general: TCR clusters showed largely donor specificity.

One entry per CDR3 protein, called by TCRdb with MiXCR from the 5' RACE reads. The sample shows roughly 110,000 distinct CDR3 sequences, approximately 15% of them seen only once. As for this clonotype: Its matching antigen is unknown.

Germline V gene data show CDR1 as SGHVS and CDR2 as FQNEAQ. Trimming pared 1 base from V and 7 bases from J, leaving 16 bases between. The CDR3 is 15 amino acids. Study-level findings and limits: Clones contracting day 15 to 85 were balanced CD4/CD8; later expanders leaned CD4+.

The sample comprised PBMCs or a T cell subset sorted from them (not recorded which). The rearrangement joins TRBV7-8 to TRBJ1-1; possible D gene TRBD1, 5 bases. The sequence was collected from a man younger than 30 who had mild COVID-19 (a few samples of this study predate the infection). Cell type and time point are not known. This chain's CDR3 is CASSLGGGANVEAFF. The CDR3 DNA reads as TGTGCCAGCAGCTTAGGAGGTGGGGCCAACGTTGAAGCTTTCTTT.